This T cell receptor (beta chain) came from a study of T cell responses to AZD1222 COVID-19 vaccine. Using immunoSEQ multiplex PCR, the repertoire was profiled, and TCRdb retains in-frame clones only, with some absent. This table has around 25,000 clones, around nine tenths appearing once. The trim removed 6 bases at V and 9 bases at J, leaving 6 bases unmatched. This CDR3 region has 13 residues. Germline CDR1 is MRHNA and CDR2 is SNTAGT. Of note for this clone: Its antigen is still unknown.

Study conclusions and caveats: There were repertoire samples only from the period after the peak T cell response. Among vaccine-associated CD4 TCRs, coverage spanned spike, with dominance at 160-218 and 743-854. It should be noted that donors were predominantly white British and more often female, and clonal diversity was possibly underestimated.

The source of this sequence is an adult who received the AZD1222 COVID-19 vaccine. This material consisted of peripheral blood, taken 28 days after the second AZD1222 dose. The J gene is TRBJ2-7, the V gene TRBV6-4; 12 bases align to TRBD2. CDR3 protein: CASSETSGSVQYF. The DNA for the CDR3 is TGTGCCAGCAGCGAGACTAGCGGGAGCGTGCAGTACTTC.